The 6 T cell receptor beta chains below come from one sample, sequenced in a study of response to subunit inactivated influenza vaccine. Using its own MiXCR run on the RT-PCR reads, TCRdb lists one record per CDR3 protein. The sample lists 550,000 to 650,000 distinct CDR3 sequences, approximately 12% occurring once. The source material was PBMCs from blood, sampled on the day of vaccination. Receptors were obtained from a man aged 45-60 years who received an inactivated influenza vaccine.

This clonotype has a count of ten or more. The chain is built from TRBV2 and TRBJ2-1; the D is unclear. Trimming pared 4 bases from V and 0 bases from J, leaving 10 bases between. Per germline, CDR1 SNHLY and CDR2 FYNNEI. The CDR3 runs 15 residues. CDR3 sequence reads: CASSVEGFSYNEQFF. The CDR3 DNA reads as TGTGCCAGCAGTGTCGAAGGATTCTCCTACAATGAGCAGTTCTTC.

The chain combines TRBV4-2 with TRBJ2-7; 12 bases are a match to TRBD2. Germline values: CDR1 LGHNA, CDR2 YNFKEQ. The CDR3 extends over 15 amino acids. The J segment lost 6 bases and the V segment lost 0 bases, leaving 3 bases of the junction unmatched. The CDR3 DNA sequence: TGTGCCAGCAGCCAAGAGACTAGCGGGAGAGGCGAGCAGTACTTC. Its translation is CASSQETSGRGEQYF.

This clonotype was seen just once. V is TRBV15 and J is TRBJ1-1; no firm D call. The ends were cut back, 5 bases at V and 6 bases at J, with 10 bases in the middle. This CDR3 comprises 12 residues. In germline, CDR1 is LNHNV, CDR2 YYDKDF (reference sequence). CDR3 loop: CATSRENAEAFF. The DNA of the CDR3 is TGTGCCACCAGCCGGGAGAATGCTGAAGCTTTCTTT.

To note about this clonotype: This sequence may be a read error, since a much larger clone differs from it by one base. This chain links TRBV30 with TRBJ1-5; D may be TRBD1 (6 bases). The CDR3 runs 14 residues. Germline assignment: CDR1 GTSNPN and CDR2 SVGIG (reference sequence). CDR3 residues: CARSAGGLNQPQHF. The CDR3 DNA reads TGTGCCAGGAGTGCCGGGGGCCTGAATCAGCCCCAGCATTTT.

This clonotype was picked up a small number of times. The rearrangement uses TRBV9 and TRBJ1-2; D not certain. Germline CDR1 reads SGDLS; CDR2 reads YYNGEE. The V gene lost 0 bases and the J gene lost 7 bases, with 10 bases spanning the gap. The CDR3 consists of 13 residues. CDR3 sequence reads: CASSVDGIGGYTF. The DNA of the CDR3 is TGTGCCAGCAGCGTAGATGGGATTGGTGGCTACACCTTC.

This clonotype was recorded a few times. This chain uses TRBV29-1 with TRBJ1-3; perhaps TRBD1 as D (5 bases). Trimming shortened V by 6 bases and J by 0 bases, and 9 bases separated the two germline ends. Germline-derived CDR1 and CDR2 are SQVTM and ANQGSEA. The CDR3 runs to 13 residues. Here the CDR3 DNA reads TGCAGCGTGGCAGGGATCTCTGGAAACACCATATATTTT. This translates into CSVAGISGNTIYF.